Here is one T cell receptor (beta chain) with its context. At survey level, the immunoSEQ assay was run in its v3.0 version. This table comes from immunoSEQ multiplex PCR, and its TCRdb copy is limited to in-frame clones, with some not included. The sample yields 20,000 to 25,000 clones, approximately 82% seen once. The source of the sample is a study of long-term antiretroviral therapy in people with HIV. At least one PBMC sample before ART and at least two after were required. The CDR3 is made up of 17 amino acids. Germline V CDR1 and CDR2: SEHNR, FQNEAQ (reference sequence). The ends lost 4 bases at V and 0 bases at J; junction bases unmatched: 7.

Specimen: unsorted PBMCs, collected at the start of antiretroviral therapy. V and J are TRBV7-9 and TRBJ1-5; TRBD1 agrees at 9 bases. The receptor's source is a man aged 50-60 years with HIV. This CDR3 reads CASSYGQGTYSNQPQHF. The CDR3, as DNA: TGTGCCAGCAGCTACGGACAGGGGACGTATAGCAATCAGCCCCAGCATTTT.